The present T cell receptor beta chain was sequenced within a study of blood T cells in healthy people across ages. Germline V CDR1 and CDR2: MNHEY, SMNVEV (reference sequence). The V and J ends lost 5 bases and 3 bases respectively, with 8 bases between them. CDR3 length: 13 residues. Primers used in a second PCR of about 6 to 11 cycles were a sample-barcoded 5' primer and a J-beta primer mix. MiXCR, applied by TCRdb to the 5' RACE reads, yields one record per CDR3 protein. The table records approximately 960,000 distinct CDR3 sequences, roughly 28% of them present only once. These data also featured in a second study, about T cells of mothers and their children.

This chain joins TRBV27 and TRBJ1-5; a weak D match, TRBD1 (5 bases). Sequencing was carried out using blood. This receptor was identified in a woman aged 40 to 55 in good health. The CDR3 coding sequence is TGTGCCAGCAGTACGACAGACAATCAGCCCCAGCATTTT. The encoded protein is CASSTTDNQPQHF.